The 27 T cell receptor beta chains below were found in one sample sequenced in a study of blood T cells in healthy people across ages. The use of a sample-barcoded 5' primer and a J-beta primer mix characterized a second PCR of about 7 to 12 cycles. TCRdb called the 5' RACE reads again in MiXCR, with one record for every CDR3 protein. The sample yields about a million distinct CDR3 sequences, about 51% seen once. Sequenced: blood. The receptors stem from a woman aged 60 to 75 in good health.

The V gene is TRBV10-3, the J gene TRBJ2-1; 8 bases align to TRBD2. J was trimmed by 4 bases and V by 8 bases; bases with no gene match: 7. The CDR3 extends over 14 amino acids. Germline assignment: CDR1 ENHRY and CDR2 SYGVKD. The CDR3 DNA sequence: TGTGCCATCTCGTCGGGACTAGAGTACAATGAGCAGTTCTTC. Translated, it gives CAISSGLEYNEQFF.

Only a few counts were recorded for this clonotype. A much larger clone lies one base from this, so it may be a read error. This sequence joins TRBV7-2 and TRBJ2-7; D is perhaps TRBD2 (5 bases). The germline gives CDR1 SGHTA, CDR2 FQGNSA. This CDR3 has 13 amino acids. The CDR3 loop is CASSIGVSDEQYF. The DNA of the CDR3 is TGTGCCAGCAGCATCGGGGTCTCCGACGAGCAGTACTTC.

In DNA, the CDR3 is TGCAGTGCTAGCCCCGGGACTCAGACCTACAATGAGCAGTACTTC. It codes for CSASPGTQTYNEQYF. This rearrangement joins TRBV20-1 to TRBJ2-5; D may be TRBD2 (6 bases). The length of the CDR3 is 15 residues. Trimming removed 3 bases at V and 11 bases at J, with 25 bases between. Germline V gene data show CDR1 as DFQATT and CDR2 as SNEGSKA (reference sequence).

V and J are TRBV7-9 and TRBJ1-1; D remains unclear. The germline V gene has CDR1 SEHNR and CDR2 FQNEAQ (reference sequence). V gave up 1 base and J gave up 11 bases, with 5 bases separating them. The CDR3 is 10 residues long. This CDR3 reads CASSLESAFF. The CDR3, as DNA: TGTGCCAGCAGCTTAGAGTCGGCTTTCTTT.

The chain uses TRBV25-1 and TRBJ2-5, with D tentatively TRBD2 (5 bases). V gave up 6 bases and J gave up 11 bases, with 13 bases separating them. CDR1 is MGHDK and CDR2 is SYGVNS in the germline V gene. The CDR3 is 11 residues long. CDR3 sequence: CASRTPREQYF. The CDR3 bases are TGTGCCAGCAGAACCCCGAGGGAGCAGTACTTC.

The CDR3 is CASSYAGRNEQFF. The CDR3 DNA follows: TGTGCCAGCAGCTATGCGGGCAGAAATGAGCAGTTCTTC. This chain connects TRBV14 to TRBJ2-1, with D tentatively TRBD2 (5 bases). The CDR3 is made up of 13 amino acids. Looked up from germline, CDR1 is SGHDN and CDR2 is FVKESK. V shed 5 bases and J shed 7 bases, with 12 bases lying between them. The whole variable domain, filled in from reference TRBV14 and TRBJ2-1, reads EAGVTQFPSHSVIEKGQTVTLRCDPISGHDNLYWYRRVMGKEIKFLLHFVKESKQDESGMPNNRFLAERTGGTYSTLKVQPAELEDSGVYFCASSYAGRNEQFFGPGTRLTVL.

This clonotype showed up just a few times. This chain uses TRBV7-2 with TRBJ1-2; possible D gene TRBD1, 5 bases. Trimming left V 1 base short and J 7 bases short, with 19 bases between. The CDR3 runs 16 residues. CDR1 SGHTA and CDR2 FQGNSA come from the germline V gene. Here the CDR3 reads CASSLEYRTRVTGYTF. The DNA of the CDR3 is TGTGCCAGCAGCTTAGAGTACCGGACACGGGTCACTGGCTACACCTTC.

The rearrangement joins TRBV28 to TRBJ2-7, with a possible D match to TRBD2 (6 bases). Germline V gives CDR1 MDHEN, CDR2 SYDVKM. The V end lost 5 bases, the J end lost 5 bases, and 19 bases lay between the germline ends. The CDR3 runs 15 residues. The CDR3 loop reads CASSPPAGRYDEQYF. The CDR3 DNA follows: TGTGCCAGCAGTCCCCCCGCGGGGAGGTACGACGAGCAGTACTTC.

The chain is built from TRBV9 and TRBJ1-1, with D possibly matching TRBD1 (5 bases). The ends were cut back, 2 bases at V and 0 bases at J, with 14 bases in the middle. This CDR3 comprises 16 residues. Looked up from germline, CDR1 is SGDLS and CDR2 is YYNGEE. CDR3: CASSVSSTVMNTEAFF. CDR3 coding DNA: TGTGCCAGCAGCGTTTCTTCGACAGTCATGAACACTGAAGCTTTCTTT. Together with reference TRBV9 and TRBJ1-1, the CDR3 gives the full variable domain: DSGVTQTPKHLITATGQRVTLRCSPRSGDLSVYWYQQSLDQGLQFLIQYYNGEERAKGNILERFSAQQFPDLHSELNLSSLELGDSALYFCASSVSSTVMNTEAFFGQGTRLTVV.

This clonotype has a handful of counts. This chain uses TRBV6-6 with TRBJ1-4, with 9 bases that match TRBD1. V was clipped by 2 bases and J by 8 bases; unmatched bases: 3. The CDR3 consists of 14 residues. Germline CDR1 reads MNHNY; CDR2 reads SVGAGI (reference sequence). CDR3 DNA: TGTGCCAGCAGTTACGACAGGGGGGGCGAAAAACTGTTTTTT. Translating gives CASSYDRGGEKLFF.

The chain uses TRBV12-3 or TRBV12-4 and TRBJ1-2, with 10 bases aligning to TRBD1. With 2 bases clipped from V and 8 bases from J, the junction kept 8 bases outside the gene matches. The CDR3 is 15 amino acids. In DNA form, the CDR3 reads TGTGCCAGCAGTTTATACGACAGGGGGCTCTGGGGCTACACCTTC. Translated: CASSLYDRGLWGYTF.

V gene TRBV20-1 combines with J gene TRBJ2-1, with 7 positions matching TRBD2. The CDR3 spans 14 residues. With 1 base clipped from V and 7 bases from J, the junction kept 7 bases outside the gene matches. Germline V CDR1 and CDR2: DFQATT, SNEGSKA (reference sequence). The CDR3: CSARGGGYPNEQFF. The CDR3 DNA follows: TGCAGTGCTAGAGGGGGGGGATACCCAAATGAGCAGTTCTTC.

The chain links TRBV24-1 to TRBJ2-1; D is uncertain. Germline assignment: CDR1 KGHDR and CDR2 SFDVKD. Trimming cost V 4 bases and J 2 bases, with 17 bases left between them. This CDR3 has 17 residues. Here the CDR3 DNA reads TGTGCCACCAGTGAACCTCCTCGGGCCGGAACCTACAATGAGCAGTTCTTC. It is translated as CATSEPPRAGTYNEQFF.

A note on this clonotype: This clone may be a read error of a much larger clone one base away. The V gene is TRBV7-2, the J gene TRBJ2-5; TRBD2 matches 11 bases. This CDR3 has 15 amino acids. Germline-derived CDR1 and CDR2 are SGHTA and FQGNSA. Trimming took 5 bases from V and 11 from J; bases not matched to a gene: 13. Here the CDR3 reads CASSQHSGRGDEQYF. The CDR3 DNA is TGTGCCAGCAGCCAACATAGCGGGAGGGGCGATGAGCAGTACTTC.

This clonotype was counted at least ten times. This rearrangement joins TRBV7-2 to TRBJ2-7; possible D gene TRBD2, 5 bases. Trimming pared 5 bases from V and 3 bases from J, leaving 23 bases between. CDR3 length: 17 amino acids. Germline values: CDR1 SGHTA, CDR2 FQGNSA. CDR3 in amino acids: CASSLGKPGRSVYEQYF. The CDR3 coding sequence is TGTGCCAGCAGCCTCGGGAAGCCGGGCCGAAGTGTCTACGAGCAGTACTTC.

V usage is TRBV9 and J usage is TRBJ1-2; D not resolved. CDR1 and CDR2 (germline): SGDLS, YYNGEE. V was cut by 4 bases and J by 0 bases, with 13 bases left in between. CDR3 length: 15 residues. This CDR3 reads CASSPSSNPNYGYTF. In DNA, the CDR3 is TGTGCCAGCAGCCCGTCCAGCAATCCTAACTATGGCTACACCTTC.

The chain couples TRBV6-6 to TRBJ2-3, with 9 nucleotides matching TRBD2. Germline-derived CDR1 and CDR2 are MNHNY and SVGAGI (reference sequence). The CDR3 has 15 amino acids. V lost 6 bases to trimming and J lost 6 bases; unmatched junction nucleotides: 10. The CDR3 sequence is CASSVLLSGSDTQYF. CDR3 DNA: TGTGCCAGCAGCGTCCTTCTTAGCGGGAGTGATACGCAGTATTTT.

This clonotype has a single count. This sequence joins TRBV18 and TRBJ2-5; D not certain. The V end lost 2 bases, the J end lost 1 base, and 8 bases lay between the germline ends. Germline loops: CDR1 KGHSH, CDR2 LQKENI. The CDR3 has 14 residues. In DNA form, the CDR3 reads TGTGCCAGCTCACCATCGGAGATCCAAGAGACCCAGTACTTC. Translated: CASSPSEIQETQYF.

This clonotype turned up a few times. This sequence joins TRBV29-1 and TRBJ1-5; maybe TRBD1 (5 bases). Trimming pared 6 bases from V and 7 bases from J, leaving 7 bases between. Germline assignment: CDR1 SQVTM and CDR2 ANQGSEA. This CDR3 has 10 amino acids. CDR3 sequence: CSVGDQPQHF. The CDR3 nucleotides are TGCAGCGTGGGGGACCAGCCCCAGCATTTT. Full variable domain (missing parts from reference TRBV29-1 and TRBJ1-5): SAVISQKPSRDICQRGTSLTIQCQVDSQVTMMFWYRQQPGQSLTLIATANQGSEATYESGFVIDKFPISRPNLTFSTLTVSNMSPEDSSIYLCSVGDQPQHFGDGTRLSIL.

V usage is TRBV10-3 and J usage is TRBJ2-5, with 8 bases fitting TRBD1. V trimming: 2 bases; J trimming: 4 bases; junction bases outside the gene matches: 6. The CDR3 has 15 amino acids. CDR1 is ENHRY, CDR2 SYGVKD, per germline. CDR3 nucleotide sequence: TGTGCCATCAGTGAGGTACAGGGGGTTCGAGAGACCCAGTACTTC. Encoded protein: CAISEVQGVRETQYF.

The DNA for the CDR3 is TGTGCCAGCTCACGGGGACAAGCTAATGAAAAACTGTTTTTT. Protein: CASSRGQANEKLFF. V usage is TRBV18 and J usage is TRBJ1-4; D possibly corresponds to TRBD1 (6 bases). This CDR3 contains 14 residues. Germline-derived CDR1 and CDR2 are KGHSH and LQKENI. V lost 4 bases, J lost 3 bases, and 9 bases lay in between.

The chain uses TRBV5-1 and TRBJ2-5; tentatively, D is TRBD1 or TRBD2 (6 bases each). CDR3 size: 15 residues. Germline lookup yields CDR1 SGHRS and CDR2 YFSETQ. V was cut by 2 bases and J by 11 bases, with 22 bases left in between. This CDR3 is CASSFRGGGVYEQYF. CDR3 DNA sequence: TGCGCCAGCAGCTTTAGAGGGGGAGGAGTCTACGAACAGTACTTC.

This clonotype was seen more than once but under ten times. The chain uses TRBV6-5 and TRBJ2-7; 14 bases line up with TRBD2. J lost 3 bases, V lost 6 bases, and 4 bases had no gene match. The CDR3 consists of 15 residues. Germline CDR1 and CDR2: MNHEY and SVGAGI. DNA for the CDR3: TGTGCCAGCAGGGCGGGACTAGCGGGAGTCTACGAGCAGTACTTC. It codes for CASRAGLAGVYEQYF.

The chain joins TRBV28 to TRBJ2-1; perhaps TRBD2 as D (6 bases). The V gene's germline CDR1 is MDHEN and CDR2 SYDVKM. The length of the CDR3 is 17 residues. Trimming took 5 bases from V and 0 from J, leaving 17 bases between them. CDR3 residues: CASSGASALSSYNEQFF. The DNA of the CDR3 is TGTGCCAGCAGTGGGGCTAGCGCCCTTTCCTCCTACAATGAGCAGTTCTTC.

This clonotype was counted once. The chain carries TRBV7-2 and TRBJ2-1, with D uncertain. Deletions cut 0 bases from V and 10 bases from J, with 13 bases between. This CDR3 is 14 amino acids long. Germline assignment: CDR1 SGHTA and CDR2 FQGNSA. The CDR3 coding sequence is TGTGCCAGCAGCTTAGCCAGGACGTACTACGAGCAGTTCTTC. This sequence encodes CASSLARTYYEQFF.

This clonotype has a handful of counts. The chain carries TRBV7-2 and TRBJ1-2, with TRBD1 matching 7 bases. This CDR3 region has 15 residues. V shed 4 bases and J 2 bases; nucleotides not matched to a gene: 7. In germline, CDR1 is SGHTA, CDR2 FQGNSA. CDR3 loop: CASSSGQEPNYGYTF. The CDR3 nucleotides are TGTGCCAGCAGCTCCGGACAGGAGCCCAACTATGGCTACACCTTC.

This clonotype was detected ten times or more. V is TRBV2 and J is TRBJ2-3, with 12 bases lining up with TRBD2. There are 14 residues in the CDR3. CDR1 and CDR2 (germline): SNHLY, FYNNEI. V shed 8 bases, J shed 6 bases, and the junction held 6 bases outside the gene matches. The CDR3 reads CASSSGRAGDTQYF. CDR3 nucleotide sequence: TGTGCCAGCTCTAGCGGGAGGGCTGGGGATACGCAGTATTTT.